Listed below are T cell receptor beta chains from one sample, sequenced in a study of blood T cell repertoires in COVID-19. The assay was immunoSEQ multiplex PCR, and TCRdb's table has in-frame clones only and misses some. The sample contains over 250,000 clones, more than 75% of which appear only once. The sequencing sample was made of peripheral blood. Source of these receptors: a man aged 35 to 55 who had recovered from COVID-19. Each CDR3 is given with its conserved first and last residue. The D gene is left open where the match is weak. Part of the rows lack a size; the others show once, few, many or a class for expanded clones.

d_gene: .
v_gene: TRBV5-1
abundance: many
j_gene: TRBJ2-7
CDR3aa: CASSSRVHEQYF
CDR3nt: TGCGCCAGCAGTTCCAGGGTCCACGAGCAGTACTTC

d_gene: .
v_gene: TRBV2
abundance: .
j_gene: TRBJ2-1
CDR3aa: CASRGSAGPYNEQFF
CDR3nt: TGTGCCAGCAGGGGGTCCGCGGGGCCTTACAATGAGCAGTTCTTC

d_gene: TRBD2
v_gene: TRBV2
abundance: .
j_gene: TRBJ2-1
CDR3aa: CASSASGLHYNEQFF
CDR3nt: TGTGCCAGCAGCGCTAGCGGGCTTCACTACAATGAGCAGTTCTTC

d_gene: TRBD2
v_gene: TRBV11-3
abundance: .
j_gene: TRBJ2-7
CDR3aa: CASSLDRASGELEQYF
CDR3nt: TGTGCCAGCAGCTTAGATAGGGCTAGCGGGGAGCTAGAGCAGTACTTC

d_gene: .
v_gene: TRBV4-3
abundance: .
j_gene: TRBJ2-7
CDR3aa: CASSLEGGASYEQYF
CDR3nt: TGCGCCAGCAGCCTAGAGGGTGGGGCCTCCTACGAGCAGTACTTC

d_gene: TRBD2
v_gene: TRBV7-8
abundance: .
j_gene: TRBJ2-3
CDR3aa: CASSLAGGGGTDTQYF
CDR3nt: TGTGCCAGCAGCTTAGCCGGGGGAGGGGGCACAGATACGCAGTATTTT

d_gene: .
v_gene: TRBV5-8
abundance: .
j_gene: TRBJ1-2
CDR3aa: CASSFYGSQTVYAYTF
CDR3nt: TGTGCCAGCAGCTTCTACGGGTCCCAGACCGTCTATGCCTACACCTTC

d_gene: .
v_gene: TRBV29-1
abundance: .
j_gene: TRBJ1-3
CDR3aa: CSVVDSKGSGNTIYF
CDR3nt: TGCAGCGTTGTCGACAGCAAAGGCTCTGGAAACACCATATATTTT

d_gene: .
v_gene: TRBV5-6
abundance: .
j_gene: TRBJ2-3
CDR3aa: CASSFLANTQYF
CDR3nt: TGTGCCAGCAGCTTTCTAGCCAATACGCAGTATTTT

d_gene: TRBD1
v_gene: TRBV29-1
abundance: .
j_gene: TRBJ1-2
CDR3aa: CSVDRGVYGYTF
CDR3nt: TGCAGCGTAGACAGGGGTGTCTATGGCTACACCTTC

d_gene: TRBD2
v_gene: TRBV29-1
abundance: .
j_gene: TRBJ2-1
CDR3aa: CSVLTLGGNTYNEQFF
CDR3nt: TGCAGCGTTCTGACCTTGGGGGGGAACACCTACAATGAGCAGTTCTTC

d_gene: TRBD2
v_gene: TRBV27
abundance: once
j_gene: TRBJ2-3
CDR3aa: CASSLLAGGTDTQYF
CDR3nt: TGTGCCAGCAGTTTACTAGCGGGAGGAACAGATACGCAGTATTTT

d_gene: .
v_gene: TRBV7-9
abundance: .
j_gene: TRBJ2-2
CDR3aa: CASSLTEAGHTGELFF
CDR3nt: TGTGCCAGCAGCCTCACGGAAGCGGGCCACACCGGGGAGCTGTTTTTT

d_gene: TRBD2
v_gene: TRBV6-6
abundance: .
j_gene: TRBJ2-7
CDR3aa: CASSPASGRGEQYF
CDR3nt: TGTGCCAGCAGCCCGGCTAGCGGGAGGGGCGAGCAGTACTTC

d_gene: TRBD2
v_gene: TRBV10-1
abundance: once
j_gene: TRBJ2-1
CDR3aa: CASSEGTSGGPSYNEQFF
CDR3nt: TGCGCCAGCAGTGAGGGGACTAGCGGGGGTCCTTCCTACAATGAGCAGTTCTTC

d_gene: .
v_gene: TRBV4-3
abundance: .
j_gene: TRBJ2-1
CDR3aa: CASSQARSSEQFF
CDR3nt: TGCGCCAGCAGCCAGGCCCGTAGCAGTGAGCAGTTCTTC

d_gene: TRBD2
v_gene: TRBV7-8
abundance: .
j_gene: TRBJ2-7
CDR3aa: CASRVAGSYEQYF
CDR3nt: TGTGCCAGCAGGGTAGCGGGGTCCTACGAGCAGTACTTC

d_gene: .
v_gene: TRBV4-3
abundance: .
j_gene: TRBJ1-1
CDR3aa: CASSQESGLLEAFF
CDR3nt: TGCGCCAGCAGCCAAGAGTCGGGTCTGCTCGAAGCTTTCTTT

d_gene: .
v_gene: TRBV12-3/TRBV12-4
abundance: .
j_gene: TRBJ2-5
CDR3aa: CASSLIYETQYF
CDR3nt: TGTGCCAGCAGTTTAATCTATGAGACCCAGTACTTC